This T cell receptor (beta chain) was retrieved from a study of shared clonotypes between healthy human individuals. Subsets obtained from CD4+ cells comprised CD45RA+ naive and CD45RA-negative memory cells. Only in-frame clones appear in the TCRdb table, and some are missing; sequencing was by immunoSEQ multiplex PCR. The sample has some 2,400,000 clones; approximately 96% are singletons. The CDR3 is 15 residues long. The sample was naive CD4+ T cells sorted from blood. Subset denoted: CD45RA+ positively selected. This TCR was sampled from a man between 18 and 35 years old in good health. The chain carries TRBV1 and TRBJ1-1. TRBV1 has pseudogene status. CDR3 sequence (DNA): TGCACCAGCAGCCAAGATCGGTTCGGAGGTGCTGAAGCTTTCTTT. Its translation is CTSSQDRFGGAEAFF.